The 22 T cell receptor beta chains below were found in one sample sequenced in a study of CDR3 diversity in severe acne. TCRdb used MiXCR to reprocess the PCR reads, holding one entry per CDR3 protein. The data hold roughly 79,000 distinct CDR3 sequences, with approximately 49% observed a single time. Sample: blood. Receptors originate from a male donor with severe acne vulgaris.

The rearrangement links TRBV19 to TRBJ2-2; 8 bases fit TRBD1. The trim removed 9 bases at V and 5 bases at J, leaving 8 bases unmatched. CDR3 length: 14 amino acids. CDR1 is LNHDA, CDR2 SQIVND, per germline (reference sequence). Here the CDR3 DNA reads TGTGCCAGCAGCCCTGGACAGGGAACCGGGGAGCTGTTTTTT. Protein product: CASSPGQGTGELFF.

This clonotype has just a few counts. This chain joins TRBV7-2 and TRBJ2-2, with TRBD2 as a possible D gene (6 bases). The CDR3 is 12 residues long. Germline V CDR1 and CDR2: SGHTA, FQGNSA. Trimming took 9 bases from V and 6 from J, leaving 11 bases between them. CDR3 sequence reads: CASGWGAGELFF. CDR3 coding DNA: TGTGCCAGTGGCTGGGGGGCCGGGGAGCTGTTTTTT.

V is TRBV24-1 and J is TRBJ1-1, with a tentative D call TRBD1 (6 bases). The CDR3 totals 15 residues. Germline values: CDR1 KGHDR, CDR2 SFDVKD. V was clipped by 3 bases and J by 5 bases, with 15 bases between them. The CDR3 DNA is TGTGCCACCAGTGATGCCGGGACAAGAGGGACTGAAGCTTTCTTT. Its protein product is CATSDAGTRGTEAFF.

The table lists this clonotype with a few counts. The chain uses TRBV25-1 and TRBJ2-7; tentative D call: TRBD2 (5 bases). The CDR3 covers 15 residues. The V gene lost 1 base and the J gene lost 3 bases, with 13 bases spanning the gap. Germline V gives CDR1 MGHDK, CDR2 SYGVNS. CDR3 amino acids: CASSESSGSSYEQYF. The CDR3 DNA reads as TGTGCCAGCAGTGAATCATCTGGGAGCAGCTACGAGCAGTACTTC.

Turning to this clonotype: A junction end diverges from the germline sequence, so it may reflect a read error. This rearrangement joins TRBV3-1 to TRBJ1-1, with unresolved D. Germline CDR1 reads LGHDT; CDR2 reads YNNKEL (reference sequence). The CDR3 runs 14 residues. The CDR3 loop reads CASRQAGGFTEAFF. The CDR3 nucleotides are TGTGCCAGCAGACAAGCCGGAGGTTTCACTGAAGCTTTCTTT.

CDR3 sequence reads: CSARSGSGSSYEQYF. The CDR3 coding sequence is TGCAGTGCCCGGTCGGGCAGCGGAAGCTCCTACGAGCAGTACTTC. The chain uses TRBV20-1 and TRBJ2-7; weak D call: TRBD2 (5 bases). Trimming removed 6 bases at V and 0 bases at J, with 18 bases between. The CDR3 contains 15 residues. The germline V gene has CDR1 DFQATT and CDR2 SNEGSKA (reference sequence).

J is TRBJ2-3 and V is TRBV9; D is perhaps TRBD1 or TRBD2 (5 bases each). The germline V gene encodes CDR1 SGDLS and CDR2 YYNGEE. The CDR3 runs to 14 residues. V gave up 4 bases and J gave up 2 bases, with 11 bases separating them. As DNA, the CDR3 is TGTGCCAGCAGCACTCGGGGCCTCACAGATACGCAGTATTTT. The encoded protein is CASSTRGLTDTQYF.

The CDR3 loop reads CASSPATSYNEQFF. In DNA, the CDR3 is TGTGCCAGCTCACCCGCGACATCCTACAATGAGCAGTTCTTC. The gene calls are TRBV18 and TRBJ2-1, with D unclear. CDR1 is KGHSH and CDR2 is LQKENI in the germline V gene. The length of the CDR3 is 14 residues. V shed 3 bases and J shed 1 base, with 7 bases lying between them.

The DNA of the CDR3 is TGCAGTGCTACTAAAGGGACTAGCGGGAGAGACAATGAGCAGTTCTTC. It is translated as CSATKGTSGRDNEQFF. The V call is TRBV20-1, the J call TRBJ2-1; 14 bases are a match to TRBD2. After removal of 4 bases from V and 5 bases from J, the junction contained 7 bases not matched to a gene. Germline V gene data show CDR1 as DFQATT and CDR2 as SNEGSKA (reference sequence). This CDR3 is built from 16 residues.

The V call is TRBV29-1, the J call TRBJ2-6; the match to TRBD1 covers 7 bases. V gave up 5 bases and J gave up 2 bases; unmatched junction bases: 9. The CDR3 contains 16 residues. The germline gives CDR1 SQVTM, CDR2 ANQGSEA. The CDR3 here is CSVPTQGGAGANVLTF. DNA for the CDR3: TGCAGCGTTCCCACCCAAGGGGGCGCTGGGGCCAACGTCCTGACTTTC.

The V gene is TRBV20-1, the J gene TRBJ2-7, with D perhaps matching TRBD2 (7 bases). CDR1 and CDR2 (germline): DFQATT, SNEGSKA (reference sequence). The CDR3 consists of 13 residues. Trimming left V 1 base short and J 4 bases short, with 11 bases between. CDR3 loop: CSARVGGGYEQYF. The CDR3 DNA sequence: TGCAGTGCTAGAGTGGGAGGGGGATACGAGCAGTACTTC.

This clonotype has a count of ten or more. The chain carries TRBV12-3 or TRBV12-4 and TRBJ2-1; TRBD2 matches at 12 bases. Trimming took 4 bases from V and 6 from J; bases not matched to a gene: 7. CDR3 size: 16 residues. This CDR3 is CASSSYGTSGSNEQFF. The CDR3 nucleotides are TGTGCCAGCAGTTCTTACGGGACTAGCGGGTCCAATGAGCAGTTCTTC.

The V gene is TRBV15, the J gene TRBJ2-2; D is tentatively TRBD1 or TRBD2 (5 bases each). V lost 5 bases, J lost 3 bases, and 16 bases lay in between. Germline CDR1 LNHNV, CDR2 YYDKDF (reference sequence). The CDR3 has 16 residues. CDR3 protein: CATSAARGADTGELFF. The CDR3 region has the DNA TGTGCCACCAGCGCCGCCCGAGGGGCGGACACCGGGGAGCTGTTTTTT.

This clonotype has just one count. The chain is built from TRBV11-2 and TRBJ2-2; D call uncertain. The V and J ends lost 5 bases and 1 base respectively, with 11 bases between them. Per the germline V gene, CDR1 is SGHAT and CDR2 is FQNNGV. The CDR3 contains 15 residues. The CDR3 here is CASSNRVLNTGELFF. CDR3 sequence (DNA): TGTGCCAGCAGCAACCGGGTCTTGAACACCGGGGAGCTGTTTTTT.

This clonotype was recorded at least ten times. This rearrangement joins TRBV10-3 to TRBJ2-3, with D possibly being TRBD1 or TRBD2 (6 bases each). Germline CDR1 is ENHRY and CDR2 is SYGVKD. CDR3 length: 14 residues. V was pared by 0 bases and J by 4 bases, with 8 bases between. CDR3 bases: TGTGCCATCAGTGAGTCAAGGGGGGCAGATACGCAGTATTTT. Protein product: CAISESRGADTQYF.

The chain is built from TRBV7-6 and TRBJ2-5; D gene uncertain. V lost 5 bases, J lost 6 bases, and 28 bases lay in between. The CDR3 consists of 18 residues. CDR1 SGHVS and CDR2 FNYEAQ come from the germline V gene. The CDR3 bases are TGTGCCAGCAGCCCTCATGCCACCACGGTTATCATCGAACAGACCCAGTACTTC. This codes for CASSPHATTVIIEQTQYF.

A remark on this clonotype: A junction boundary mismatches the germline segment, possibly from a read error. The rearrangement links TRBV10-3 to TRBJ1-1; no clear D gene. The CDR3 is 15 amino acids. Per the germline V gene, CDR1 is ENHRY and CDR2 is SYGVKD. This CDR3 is CAINESRPTNTEAFF. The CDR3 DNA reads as TGTGCCATCAATGAGTCACGACCAACAAACACTGAAGCTTTCTTT.

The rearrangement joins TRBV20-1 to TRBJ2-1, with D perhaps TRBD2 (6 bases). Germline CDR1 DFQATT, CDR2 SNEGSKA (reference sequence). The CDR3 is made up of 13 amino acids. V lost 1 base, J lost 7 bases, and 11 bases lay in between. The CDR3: CSARGGTLNEQFF. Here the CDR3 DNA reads TGCAGTGCTAGAGGGGGGACTTTAAATGAGCAGTTCTTC.

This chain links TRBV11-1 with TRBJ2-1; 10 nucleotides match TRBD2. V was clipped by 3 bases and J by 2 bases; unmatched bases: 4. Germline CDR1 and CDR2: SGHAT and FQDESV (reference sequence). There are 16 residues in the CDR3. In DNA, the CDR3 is TGTGCCAGCAGCTTCCTACTAGCGGGAACCTACAATGAGCAGTTCTTC. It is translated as CASSFLLAGTYNEQFF.

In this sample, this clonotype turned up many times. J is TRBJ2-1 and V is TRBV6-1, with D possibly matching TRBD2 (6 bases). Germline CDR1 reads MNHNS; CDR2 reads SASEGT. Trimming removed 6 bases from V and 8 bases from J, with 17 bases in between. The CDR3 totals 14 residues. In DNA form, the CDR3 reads TGTGCCAGCAGCGCCTCATGGGAGGTCGATGAGCAGTTCTTC. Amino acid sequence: CASSASWEVDEQFF.

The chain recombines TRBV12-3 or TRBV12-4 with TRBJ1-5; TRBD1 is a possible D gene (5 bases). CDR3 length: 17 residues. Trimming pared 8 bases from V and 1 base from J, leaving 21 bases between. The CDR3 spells CASAVGGGFRSNQPQHF. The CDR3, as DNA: TGTGCCAGCGCGGTTGGGGGAGGGTTTCGAAGCAATCAGCCCCAGCATTTT.

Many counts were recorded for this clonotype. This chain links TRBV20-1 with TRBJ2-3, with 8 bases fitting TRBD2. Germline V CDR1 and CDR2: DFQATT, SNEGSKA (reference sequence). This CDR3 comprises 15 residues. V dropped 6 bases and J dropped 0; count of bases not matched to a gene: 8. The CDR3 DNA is TGCAGTGCCCTACCGGCTAGCGGGAGCACAGATACGCAGTATTTT. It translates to CSALPASGSTDTQYF.